In its sample, the clone carrying this T cell receptor beta chain was seen many times. The source of the sample is a study of T cells in Graves' hyperthyroidism and ophthalmopathy. The V and J ends lost 0 bases and 7 bases respectively, with 7 bases between them. The CDR3 has 13 amino acids. CDR1 is LGHDT and CDR2 is YNNKEL in the germline V gene (reference sequence). Amplification yielded TCR beta CDR3 regions, with RNA transcripts as the source. Using the HTBI primer set, a first-round RT-PCR was run on the TCR CDR3. TCRdb fed the multiplex PCR reads into MiXCR, producing one record per CDR3 protein. The sample lists under 800,000 distinct CDR3 sequences; 13% to 15% were seen once.

This clonotype was obtained from a woman under 30 with Graves' hyperthyroidism. The genes are TRBV3-1 and TRBJ1-5; D call uncertain. Specimen: blood. CDR3 protein: CASSQDRFQPQHF. The CDR3 DNA is TGTGCCAGCAGCCAAGATCGTTTCCAGCCCCAGCATTTT.